The following is a T cell receptor (beta chain) sequence with its context. This clonotype was found many times. No cognate antigen has been identified for it. No clone much larger than this one lies a single base away; base qualities are absent. The TCR beta CDR3 regions were amplified from RNA transcripts. For the first round of RT-PCR on the TCR CDR3, the HTBI primer set was used together with the Qiagen OneStep RT-PCR kit. A second multiplex PCR round built the libraries, followed by size selection and purification. Paired-end sequencing of the libraries was performed with 100 bp reads on an Illumina HiSeq2000. Per the authors' processing: SOAPnuke was used to process the raw data, throwing out any read that contained adapters or uncalled bases, had a mean Phred below 15, or lacked an exact constant-primer or identifier match. COPE v1.2.5 was used to merge the high-quality paired reads, and each unique nucleotide sequence was defined as a clonotype. MiTCR v1.1 was used to align clonotypes to the IMGT TRBV, TRBD and TRBJ reference segments. Analysis was restricted to V-J combinations with a frequency above 0.0001, which covered roughly 99% of repertoires. A TCS score was defined as the ratio between F50 (clonal expansion) and ExV (chaos), using BLOSUM62-based TCRdist between CDR3 peptides within each V-J. Welch's t-statistics and random forest reduced 514 V-J features to 13, which were used in a naive Bayes classifier (R e1071). TCRdb reanalyzed the raw reads on its own, using fastp at Q25 for trimming and MiXCR for clone calling, and kept in-frame beta chains. When rows share a CDR3 protein, they turn into one entry using the most common DNA and genes. Clone size and V and J calls follow TCRdb, not the original study. Present in this sample are approximately 400,000 distinct CDR3 sequences, approximately 15% of which were seen just once. Around 7.7% of the sample is in the top ten clones.

The data were taken from a study of T cells in Graves' hyperthyroidism and ophthalmopathy (dated by TCRdb to between 2018 and 2021). Turning to the overall study: Peripheral blood samples were taken at the time of initial diagnosis, prior to any treatment. A discovery cohort of roughly 96 patients, 43 with Graves' ophthalmopathy and 57 with stable Graves' hyperthyroidism, was used to find distinguishing TCR V-J signatures. Whether ophthalmopathy could be predicted prospectively was tested in an independent validation cohort made up of roughly 19 hyperthyroidism patients plus 17 patients who later progressed to ophthalmopathy. The approximately 98 discovery patients were randomly divided into training and test sets at a 7:3 ratio. In about six Graves' hyperthyroidism patients, the study also compared T-cell repertoires from thyroid tissue with T-cell repertoires from blood. Once sampling was done, hyperthyroidism patients were given methimazole at a starting dose of 30 mg daily, whereas ophthalmopathy patients were given high-dose intravenous methylprednisolone. The paper describes TCR Vbeta CDR3 sequencing of 135 peripheral blood samples, made up of under 50 ophthalmopathy patients, some 76 hyperthyroidism patients and some 17 progressor patients.

Stable Graves' hyperthyroidism was defined as the absence of progression to ophthalmopathy over 18 months of follow-up. The hyperthyroidism patients were between 18 and 65 years old and newly diagnosed, with a disease duration of less than 2 months. Patients with uncontrolled infections, other autoimmune diseases, pregnancy or lactation were excluded. Diagnoses were based on clinical symptoms, serum thyroxine and TRAb, thyroid ultrasound and orbital computed tomography. PBMCs were isolated from about 9.1 ml of fresh peripheral blood by Ficoll-Paque density gradient centrifugation. Total RNA was extracted using Trizol reagent, and RNA quality was assessed on an Agilent 2100 Bioanalyzer. What the study reported, not specific to this receptor: During validation, the model predicted progression to ophthalmopathy a median of about 5.9 months ahead of onset, with more than 60% sensitivity and 72.22% specificity. Most expanded thyroid clonotypes (frequency above 0.001) were also detected in blood, suggesting blood repertoires may reflect thyroid immune responses. A model built on a 13 V-J signature distinguished ophthalmopathy from stable hyperthyroidism, reaching 87.88% sensitivity and approximately 83% specificity in cross-validation and 80%/75% in testing. Sample size was not statistically predetermined, and blinding of investigators to group allocation was not performed.

Compared with germline, V lacks 5 bases and J lacks 4 bases; bases without a gene match: 15. The germline V gene gives CDR1 as MDHEN and CDR2 as SYDVKM. From its cysteine to its phenylalanine, the CDR3 spans 18 amino acids. Only the CDR3 region is kept as DNA, spanning 54 bases read in frame from base 1. The sequenced sample consisted of blood. This TCR came from a woman aged 18-30 years with Graves' hyperthyroidism. This chain joins TRBV28 to TRBJ2-2; TRBD1 aligns with 8 central bases. The bases read TGTGCCAGCAGTCCCCTGACACGGACAGGGAGGAGCACCGGGGAGCTGTTTTTT. Translation gives CASSPLTRTGRSTGELFF.